Included here is one TCR beta chain sequence, with context. Its specificity is unknown. This sample is drawn from a study of regulatory T cells in long-lasting Graves disease. Building the TCR beta libraries relied on iRepertoire HTBI primers, and CDR3 regions underwent Arm-PCR. One entry per CDR3 protein, called by TCRdb with MiXCR from the multiplex PCR reads. The repertoire holds under 450,000 distinct CDR3 sequences, with about 10% as singletons. There are 15 residues in the CDR3. The V and J ends lost 7 bases and 7 bases, in that order; junction bases with no gene match: 13. From germline, CDR1 is DFQATT and CDR2 SNEGSKA (reference sequence). Documented time point: newly diagnosed GD, antithyroid drugs for less than 3 months. Preparation of the TCR library used RNA extracted from PBMCs. Study conclusions and caveats: The study found TRBV28, TRBJ1-2 and TRBJ2-5 favored in persistent disease.

These data are also associated with another study on T cells in Graves' hyperthyroidism and ophthalmopathy. As that report states: With the HTBI primer set, the TCR CDR3 went through a first round of RT-PCR. Most thyroid clonotypes with frequency above 0.001 were detected in blood.

The source is a woman aged 18-30 years with Graves disease. V usage is TRBV20-1 and J usage is TRBJ2-7, with 13 bases lining up with TRBD2. Sequenced here: peripheral blood mononuclear cells (PBMCs), sampled at new diagnosis, from a patient treated with antithyroid drugs. The CDR3 coding sequence is TGCAGTGTACCCGACGGACTAGCGGGAGCGGGGGAGCAGTACTTC. Protein product: CSVPDGLAGAGEQYF.